This TCR beta chain was documented in a study of T cells in Graves' hyperthyroidism and ophthalmopathy. A few counts support this clonotype. No antigen is known for it. Amplification of TCR beta CDR3 regions used RNA as the template. Primed by the HTBI set, a first-round RT-PCR was run on the TCR CDR3. Each CDR3 protein is one row after TCRdb ran MiXCR on the multiplex PCR reads. The sample carries 300,000 to 350,000 distinct CDR3 sequences, more than 11% recorded once. The CDR3 is 14 residues long. The germline V gene has CDR1 SQVTM and CDR2 ANQGSEA. Trimming at V came to 3 bases and at J to 8 bases, leaving 3 bases not matched to a gene. Whole-study findings and limits: In simple terms, a model built on 13 V-J features told ophthalmopathy apart from stable hyperthyroidism.

V usage is TRBV29-1 and J usage is TRBJ2-2; 13 positions match TRBD2. The TCR comes from a woman aged 30 to 39 with Graves' hyperthyroidism. The source material was blood. CDR3 amino acids: CSVDRGLAGGELFF. CDR3 in DNA: TGCAGCGTTGATAGGGGACTAGCGGGAGGGGAGCTGTTTTTT.